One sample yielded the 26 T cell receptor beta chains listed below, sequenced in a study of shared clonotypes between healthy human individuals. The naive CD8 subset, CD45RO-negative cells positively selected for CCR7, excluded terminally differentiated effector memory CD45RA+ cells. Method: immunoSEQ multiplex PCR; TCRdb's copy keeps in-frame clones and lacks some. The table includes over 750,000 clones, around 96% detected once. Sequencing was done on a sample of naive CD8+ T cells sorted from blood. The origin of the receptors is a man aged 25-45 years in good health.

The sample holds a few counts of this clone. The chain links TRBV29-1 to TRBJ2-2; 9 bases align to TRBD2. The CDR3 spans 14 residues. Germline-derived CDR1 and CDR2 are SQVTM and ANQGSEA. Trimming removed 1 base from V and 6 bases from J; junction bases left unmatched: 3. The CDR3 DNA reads TGCAGCGTTGAAGGGGTAGCGGGAGCCGGGGAGCTGTTTTTT. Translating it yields CSVEGVAGAGELFF.

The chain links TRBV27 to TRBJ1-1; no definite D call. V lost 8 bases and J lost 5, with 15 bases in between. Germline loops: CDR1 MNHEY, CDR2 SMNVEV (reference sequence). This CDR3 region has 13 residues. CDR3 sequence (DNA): TGTGCCAGCTCAGTAAGTGTGAGGACTGAAGCTTTCTTT. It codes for CASSVSVRTEAFF.

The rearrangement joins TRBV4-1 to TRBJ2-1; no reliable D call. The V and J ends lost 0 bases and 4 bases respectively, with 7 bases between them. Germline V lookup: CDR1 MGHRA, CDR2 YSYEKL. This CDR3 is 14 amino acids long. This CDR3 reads CASSQEYEYNEQFF. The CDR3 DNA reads TGCGCCAGCAGCCAAGAATACGAGTACAATGAGCAGTTCTTC.

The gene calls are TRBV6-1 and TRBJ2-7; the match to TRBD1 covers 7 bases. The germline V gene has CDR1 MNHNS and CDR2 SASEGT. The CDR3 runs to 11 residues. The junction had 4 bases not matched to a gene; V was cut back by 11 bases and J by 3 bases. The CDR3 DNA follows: TGTGCCGGAAGACAGGGCTACGAGCAGTACTTC. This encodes CAGRQGYEQYF.

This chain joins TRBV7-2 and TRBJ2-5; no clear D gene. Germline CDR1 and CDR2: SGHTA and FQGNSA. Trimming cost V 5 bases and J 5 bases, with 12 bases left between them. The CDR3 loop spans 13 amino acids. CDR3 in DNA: TGTGCCAGCAGCCTCAATCCCGCCGAGACCCAGTACTTC. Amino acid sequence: CASSLNPAETQYF.

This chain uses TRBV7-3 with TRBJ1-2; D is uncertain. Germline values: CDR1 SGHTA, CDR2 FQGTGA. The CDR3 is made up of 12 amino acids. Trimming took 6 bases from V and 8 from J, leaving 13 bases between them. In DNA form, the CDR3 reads TGTGCCAGCAGTGGCCGGGCAGTAGGCTACACCTTC. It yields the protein CASSGRAVGYTF.

DNA for the CDR3: TGTGCCAGTAGTATAGAGGCTAGCGGGACTAGCACAGATACGCAGTATTTT. Amino acid sequence: CASSIEASGTSTDTQYF. The chain employs TRBV19 and TRBJ2-3; 9 bases align to TRBD2. The V and J ends lost 0 bases and 0 bases, in that order; junction bases with no gene match: 4. The CDR3 totals 17 residues. Germline V CDR1 and CDR2: LNHDA, SQIVND (reference sequence).

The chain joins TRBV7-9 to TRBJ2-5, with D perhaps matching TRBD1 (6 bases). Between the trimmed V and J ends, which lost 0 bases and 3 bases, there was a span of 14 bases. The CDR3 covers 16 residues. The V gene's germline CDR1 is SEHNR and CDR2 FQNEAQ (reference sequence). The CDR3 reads CASSLAPGHIEETQYF. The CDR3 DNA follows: TGTGCCAGCAGCTTAGCCCCGGGACACATAGAAGAGACCCAGTACTTC.

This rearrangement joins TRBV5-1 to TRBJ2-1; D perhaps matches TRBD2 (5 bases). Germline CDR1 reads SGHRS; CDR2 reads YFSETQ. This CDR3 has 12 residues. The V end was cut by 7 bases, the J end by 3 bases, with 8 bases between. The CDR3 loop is CASGDYYNEQFF. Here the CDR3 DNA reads TGCGCCAGCGGTGACTACTACAATGAGCAGTTCTTC.

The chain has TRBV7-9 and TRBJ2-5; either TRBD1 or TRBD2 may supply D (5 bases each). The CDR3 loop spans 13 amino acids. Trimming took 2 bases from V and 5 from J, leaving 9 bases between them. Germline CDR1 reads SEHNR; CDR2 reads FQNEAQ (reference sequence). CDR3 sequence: CASSLRGDETQYF. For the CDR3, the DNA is TGTGCCAGCAGCTTACGAGGGGACGAGACCCAGTACTTC.

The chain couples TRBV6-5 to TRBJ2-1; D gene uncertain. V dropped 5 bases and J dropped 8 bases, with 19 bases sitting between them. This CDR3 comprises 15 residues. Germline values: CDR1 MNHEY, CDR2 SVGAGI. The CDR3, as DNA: TGTGCCAGCAGTCCCTCTGGGATCTCGGTTGATGAGCAGTTCTTC. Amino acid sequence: CASSPSGISVDEQFF.

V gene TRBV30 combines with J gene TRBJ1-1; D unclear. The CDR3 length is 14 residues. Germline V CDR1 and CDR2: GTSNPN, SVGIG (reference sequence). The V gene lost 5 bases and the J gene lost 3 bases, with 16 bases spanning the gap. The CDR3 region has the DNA TGTGCCTGGGCCTACCCAGGACCTTACACTGAAGCTTTCTTT. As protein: CAWAYPGPYTEAFF. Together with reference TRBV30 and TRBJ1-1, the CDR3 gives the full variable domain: SQTIHQWPATLVQPVGSPLSLECTVEGTSNPNLYWYRQAAGRGLQLLFYSVGIGQISSEVPQNLSASRPQDRQFILSSKKLLLSDSGFYLCAWAYPGPYTEAFFGQGTRLTVV.

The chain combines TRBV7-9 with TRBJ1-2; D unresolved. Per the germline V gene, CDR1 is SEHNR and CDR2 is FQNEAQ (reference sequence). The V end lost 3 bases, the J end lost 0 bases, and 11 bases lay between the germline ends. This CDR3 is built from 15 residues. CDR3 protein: CASSFKAGANYGYTF. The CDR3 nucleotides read TGTGCCAGCAGCTTCAAAGCCGGGGCTAACTATGGCTACACCTTC. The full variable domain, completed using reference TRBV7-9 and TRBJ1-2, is DTGVSQNPRHKITKRGQNVTFRCDPISEHNRLYWYRQTLGQGPEFLTYFQNEAQLEKSRLLSDRFSAERPKGSFSTLEIQRTEQGDSAMYLCASSFKAGANYGYTFGSGTRLTVV.

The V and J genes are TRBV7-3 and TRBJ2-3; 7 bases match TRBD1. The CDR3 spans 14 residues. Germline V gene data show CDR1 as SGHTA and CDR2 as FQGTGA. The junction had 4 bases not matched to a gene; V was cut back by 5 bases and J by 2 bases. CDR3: CASSPQGYTDTQYF. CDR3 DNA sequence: TGTGCCAGCAGCCCACAGGGGTACACAGATACGCAGTATTTT. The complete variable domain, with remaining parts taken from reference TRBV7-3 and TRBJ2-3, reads GAGVSQTPSNKVTEKGKYVELRCDPISGHTALYWYRQSLGQGPEFLIYFQGTGAADDSGLPNDRFFAVRPEGSVSTLKIQRTERGDSAVYLCASSPQGYTDTQYFGPGTRLTVL.

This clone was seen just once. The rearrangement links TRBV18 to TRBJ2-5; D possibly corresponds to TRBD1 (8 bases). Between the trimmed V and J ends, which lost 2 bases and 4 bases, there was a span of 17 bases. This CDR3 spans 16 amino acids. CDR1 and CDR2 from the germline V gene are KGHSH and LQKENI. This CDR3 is CASSPDLTGEGETQYF. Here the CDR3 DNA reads TGTGCCAGCTCACCAGACCTGACAGGGGAGGGAGAGACCCAGTACTTC.

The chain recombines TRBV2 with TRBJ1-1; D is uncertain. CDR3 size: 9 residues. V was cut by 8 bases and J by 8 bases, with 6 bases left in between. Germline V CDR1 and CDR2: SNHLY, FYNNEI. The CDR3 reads CASGVEAFF. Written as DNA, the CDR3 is TGTGCCAGCGGCGTAGAAGCTTTCTTT. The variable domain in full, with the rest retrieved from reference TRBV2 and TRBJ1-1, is EPEVTQTPSHQVTQMGQEVILRCVPISNHLYFYWYRQILGQKVEFLVSFYNNEISEKSEIFDDQFSVERPDGSNFTLKIRSTKLEDSAMYFCASGVEAFFGQGTRLTVV.

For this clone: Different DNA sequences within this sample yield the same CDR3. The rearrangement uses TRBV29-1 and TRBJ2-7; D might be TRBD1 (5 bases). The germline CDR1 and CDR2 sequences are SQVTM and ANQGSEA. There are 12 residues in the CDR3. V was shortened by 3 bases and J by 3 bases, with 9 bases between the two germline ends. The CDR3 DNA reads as TGCAGCGTTGAGGGGCGTAACTACGAGCAGTACTTC. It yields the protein CSVEGRNYEQYF.

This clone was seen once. The CDR3: CASSSGQGNTIYF. The CDR3 region has the DNA TGTGCCAGCAGCTCTGGACAGGGAAACACCATATATTTT. The chain employs TRBV7-9 and TRBJ1-3; tentative D call: TRBD1 (6 bases). CDR1 SEHNR and CDR2 FQNEAQ come from the germline V gene (reference sequence). The germline V and J ends were trimmed by 4 bases and 4 bases, with 8 bases remaining between them. This CDR3 is 13 amino acids long.

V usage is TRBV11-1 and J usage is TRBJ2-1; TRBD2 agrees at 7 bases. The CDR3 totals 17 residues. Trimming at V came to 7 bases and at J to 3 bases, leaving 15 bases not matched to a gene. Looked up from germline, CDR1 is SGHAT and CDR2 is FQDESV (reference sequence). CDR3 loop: CASTLGGPHQFYNEQFF. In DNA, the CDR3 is TGTGCCAGCACATTGGGAGGGCCCCACCAGTTCTACAATGAGCAGTTCTTC.

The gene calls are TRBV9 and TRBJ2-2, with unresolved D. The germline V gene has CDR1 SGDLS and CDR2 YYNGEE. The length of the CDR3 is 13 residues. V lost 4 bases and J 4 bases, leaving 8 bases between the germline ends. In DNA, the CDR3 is TGTGCCAGCAGCCCCTGGGGCACCGGGGAGCTGTTTTTT. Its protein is CASSPWGTGELFF.

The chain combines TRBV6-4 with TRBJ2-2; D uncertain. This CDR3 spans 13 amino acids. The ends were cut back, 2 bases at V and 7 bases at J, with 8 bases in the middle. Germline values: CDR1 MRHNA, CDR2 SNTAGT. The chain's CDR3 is CASSDRYRGELFF. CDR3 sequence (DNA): TGTGCCAGCAGTGACAGGTATCGCGGGGAGCTGTTTTTT.

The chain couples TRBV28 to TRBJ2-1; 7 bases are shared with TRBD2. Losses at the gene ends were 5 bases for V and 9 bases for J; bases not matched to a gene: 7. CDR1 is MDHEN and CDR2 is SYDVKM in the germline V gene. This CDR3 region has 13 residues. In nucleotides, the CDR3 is TGTGCCAGCAGTCCTAGGACTAGTATTGAGCAGTTCTTC. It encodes CASSPRTSIEQFF.

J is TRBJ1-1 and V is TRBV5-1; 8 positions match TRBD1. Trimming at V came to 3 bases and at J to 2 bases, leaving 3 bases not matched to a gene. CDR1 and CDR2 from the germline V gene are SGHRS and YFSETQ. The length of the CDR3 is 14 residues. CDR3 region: CASSWDRFNTEAFF. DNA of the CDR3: TGCGCCAGCAGCTGGGACAGGTTCAACACTGAAGCTTTCTTT.

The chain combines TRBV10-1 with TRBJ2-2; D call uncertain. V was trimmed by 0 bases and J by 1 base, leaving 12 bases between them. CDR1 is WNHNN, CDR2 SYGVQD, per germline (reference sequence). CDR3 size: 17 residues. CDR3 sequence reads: CASSESRETENTGELFF. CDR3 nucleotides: TGCGCCAGCAGTGAGTCGCGAGAGACCGAGAACACCGGGGAGCTGTTTTTT.

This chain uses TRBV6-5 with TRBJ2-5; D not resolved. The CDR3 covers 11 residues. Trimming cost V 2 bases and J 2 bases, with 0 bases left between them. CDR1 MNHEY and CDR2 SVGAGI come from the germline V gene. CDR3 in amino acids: CASSYQETQYF. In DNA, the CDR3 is TGTGCCAGCAGTTACCAAGAGACCCAGTACTTC.

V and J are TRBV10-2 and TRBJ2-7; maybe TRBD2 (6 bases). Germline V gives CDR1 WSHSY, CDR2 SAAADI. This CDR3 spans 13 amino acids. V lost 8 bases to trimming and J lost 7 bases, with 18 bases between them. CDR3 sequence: CASALMREEEQYF. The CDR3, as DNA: TGCGCCAGCGCCCTCATGAGGGAGGAAGAGCAGTACTTC.